This T cell receptor (beta chain) appears in the sequencing data of a study of T cells in Graves' hyperthyroidism and ophthalmopathy (dated by TCRdb to the late 2010s). Notes on the research overall: Peripheral blood samples were taken at initial diagnosis, before any treatment was given. The paper reports TCR Vbeta CDR3 sequencing of roughly 140 peripheral blood samples: around 41 ophthalmopathy, fewer than 80 hyperthyroidism and 17 progressor patients. Once sampling was done, hyperthyroidism patients were given methimazole at a starting dose of 30 mg daily, whereas ophthalmopathy patients were given high-dose intravenous methylprednisolone. For training and testing, the 100 or so patients in the discovery cohort were randomly divided in a 7:3 ratio. To identify TCR V-J signatures that set the groups apart, the researchers used a discovery cohort of about a hundred patients, made up of 43 with Graves' ophthalmopathy and 57 with stable Graves' hyperthyroidism. An independent validation cohort of 18 to 20 hyperthyroidism patients and about 15 patients who later progressed to ophthalmopathy tested prospective prediction of ophthalmopathy. In about 6 Graves' hyperthyroidism patients, the study also compared T-cell repertoires from thyroid tissue with T-cell repertoires from blood. Overall results and qualifications from the work: Blood samples also contained most of the expanded thyroid clonotypes (frequency above 0.001), which suggests that blood repertoires may reflect thyroid immune responses. Ophthalmopathy was separated from stable hyperthyroidism by a 13 V-J signature model, with 85% to 90% sensitivity and approximately 84% specificity obtained in cross-validation and 80%/75% obtained in testing. In validation, progression to ophthalmopathy was predicted by the model with nearly 71% sensitivity and 72.22% specificity, a median of about 6 months before onset. Sample size was not statistically predetermined, and investigators were not blinded to group allocation.

This clonotype has a count of ten or more. Its antigen target is currently unknown. Base qualities are missing; no much larger clone stands one base away. Hyperthyroidism patients were aged 18 to 65 years and newly diagnosed, with disease duration of less than 2 months. Exclusion was applied to patients with uncontrolled infections, other autoimmune diseases, pregnancy or lactation. Clinical symptoms, serum thyroxine and TRAb, thyroid ultrasound, and orbital computed tomography formed the basis for the diagnoses. Blood from progressor patients was drawn when they were first diagnosed with hyperthyroidism, before any ophthalmopathy symptoms appeared. PBMCs were isolated from approximately 10 ml of fresh peripheral blood by Ficoll-Paque density gradient centrifugation. Progressor patients were defined as those initially diagnosed with Graves' hyperthyroidism in whom ophthalmopathy developed during follow-up. Total RNA was extracted with Trizol reagent, and quality was checked on an Agilent 2100 Bioanalyzer.

Amplification of TCR beta CDR3 regions was carried out from RNA transcripts. For the first round of RT-PCR on the TCR CDR3, the HTBI primer set was used together with the Qiagen OneStep RT-PCR kit. The libraries were constructed in a second round of multiplex PCR and then size-selected and purified. Paired-end sequencing of the libraries was performed with 100 bp reads on an Illumina HiSeq2000. In the authors' own workflow: SOAPnuke was used to process the raw data, removing reads that contained adapters or uncalled bases, had a mean Phred below 15, or lacked an exact match to the constant primer or identifier. COPE v1.2.5 was used to merge high-quality paired reads, and clonotypes were defined as unique nucleotide sequences. Clonotypes were aligned to IMGT TRBV, TRBD and TRBJ reference segments using MiTCR v1.1. Analysis was restricted to V-J combinations with a frequency above 0.0001, which covered 98% to 99.2% of repertoires. A TCS score was defined as the ratio between F50 (clonal expansion) and ExV (chaos), using BLOSUM62-based TCRdist between CDR3 peptides within each V-J. Welch's t-statistics and random forest reduced roughly 530 V-J features to under 15, which were used in a naive Bayes classifier (R e1071). TCRdb ran its own pipeline on the public reads, namely fastp trimming at Q25 and MiXCR clone calling, and kept in-frame beta chains. Rows are unified per CDR3 protein, each entry keeping the most common DNA and genes. In this record, the V and J calls reflect TCRdb's handling and not the investigators' own analysis. The sample profile shows under 350,000 distinct CDR3 sequences; roughly 15% of them were found once. The ten largest clones capture more than 7.5% of the sample.

Trimming at the junction amounts to 1 base on V and 6 bases on J, and the germline ends lie 13 bases apart. Counted from cysteine to phenylalanine, this CDR3 has 15 amino acids. Here the CDR3 DNA is all that survives: 45 bases in frame from base 1. Looking up the germline V gene yields CDR1 MGHRA and CDR2 YSYEKL. The clonotype originates from a woman in her thirties with Graves' hyperthyroidism that later progressed to Graves' ophthalmopathy. The sequence joins TRBV4-1 to TRBJ2-1, with a weak D call of TRBD1 (5 bases match). What was sequenced was blood. The bases are TGCGCCAGCAGCCAAGCGACGGGTGACAGCAATGAGCAGTTCTTC. It encodes CASSQATGDSNEQFF.